This TCR beta chain was sequenced in a study of OX40 agonist ivuxolimab in advanced cancers. Background on the study: Administration of intravenous ivuxolimab to patients occurred every 2 weeks at 0.01 to 10 mg/kg.

Patients with a history of autoimmune disease or on systemic immunosuppression were excluded. To note about this clone: Its specificity is unknown.

Whole-study findings and limits: The authors did not determine the antigen specificity of the expanded peripheral T cells. Clones of CD4+ and CD8+ blood T cells grew by week 6 at doses of 0.1 to 3.0 mg/kg.

Assay: immunoSEQ multiplex PCR; the TCRdb copy retains only in-frame clones and omits some. This sample has 50,000 or so clones, with around 85% found just once. The source of this sequence is an adult with an advanced solid tumor such as melanoma, head and neck, liver or kidney cancer. This sample comprised CD4+ or CD8+ T cells sorted from blood, obtained in a trial of the OX40 agonist ivuxolimab.

The CDR3 DNA reads as TGTGCCAGCAGCCAAGGATACGGGGACAGCGAAGGCGAGCAGTACTTC. This encodes CASSQGYGDSEGEQYF. The V and J genes are TRBV4-2 and TRBJ2-7; the match to TRBD1 covers 7 bases. V shed 1 base, J shed 6 bases, and the junction held 12 bases outside the gene matches. The CDR3 covers 16 residues. The germline V gene has CDR1 LGHNA and CDR2 YNFKEQ.